The clone carrying this TCR beta chain was recorded many times. Antigen specificity is unknown. cDNA carried unique molecular identifiers, and a universal primer site was added by template switching. Using its own MiXCR run on the 5' RACE reads, TCRdb lists one record per CDR3 protein. This sample has fewer than 650,000 distinct CDR3 sequences, with approximately 9.6% found just once. The entry originates in a study of identical twins. The study's findings and limits: Memory repertoires lacked the insertion deficit that abundant cord blood beta clonotypes showed. Researchers caution that invariant MAIT and iNKT cells could partly confound zero-insertion analyses. Twins shared beta out-of-frame sequences in excess, but this excess was weaker.

The CDR3 sequence is 13 residues long. Germline V gene data show CDR1 as ENHRY and CDR2 as SYGVKD. Trimming pared 6 bases from V and 2 bases from J, leaving 10 bases between. The same specimen was also included in a second study, on yellow fever vaccine responses in identical twins.

This chain uses TRBV10-3 with TRBJ2-5; weak D call: TRBD2 (6 bases). The sample was PBMCs. This clonotype originated in a woman between 18 and 30 years old in good health. CDR3 nucleotides: TGTGCCATCAGAAGCGGGCCACAAGAGACCCAGTACTTC. It encodes CAIRSGPQETQYF.